The 19 T cell receptor beta chains below were found in one sample sequenced in a study of T cell repertoires in cytomegalovirus infection. TCRdb reprocessed the reads with MiXCR, giving one entry per CDR3 protein. The sample includes about 440,000 distinct CDR3 sequences, roughly 30% of them seen just once. Sequenced sample: PBMCs. These receptors all stem from a human donor in good health (CMV status not recorded). Some clones in this sample may be carry-over from other donors' samples.

The chain joins TRBV7-7 to TRBJ1-1; D ambiguous. V was pared by 11 bases and J by 1 base, with 11 bases between. This CDR3 has 12 residues. The germline gives CDR1 SSHAT, CDR2 FNYEAQ (reference sequence). CDR3 coding DNA: TGTGCCCCCAGCGGGTCGAACACTGAAGCTTTCTTT. Residues: CAPSGSNTEAFF.

This clonotype occurred many times. The J gene is TRBJ1-4, the V gene TRBV12-3 or TRBV12-4, with 10 bases fitting TRBD1. V lost 6 bases to trimming and J lost 5 bases; unmatched junction nucleotides: 3. CDR3 size: 14 residues. The CDR3, as DNA: TGTGCCAGCAGCCCGGGACAGGGGAATGAAAAACTGTTTTTT. It is translated as CASSPGQGNEKLFF.

This clonotype has a handful of counts. An end of the junction differs from the germline gene, which may be a read error. The chain has TRBV9 and TRBJ2-5; 11 positions agree with TRBD2. CDR1 and CDR2 from the germline V gene are SGDLS and YYNGEE. This CDR3 has 17 residues. Written as DNA, the CDR3 is TGTGCCAGCAACCTAGGGGGCTCTAGCGGGGGGCAAGACACCCAGTACTTC. Protein sequence: CASNLGGSSGGQDTQYF.

This clonotype was observed a few times. V usage is TRBV4-3 and J usage is TRBJ1-6; no clear D gene. V shed 3 bases and J shed 8 bases, with 20 bases lying between them. CDR3 size: 17 residues. Germline loops: CDR1 LGHNA, CDR2 YSLEER. CDR3 DNA sequence: TGCGCCAGCAGCCAGACCGCCCCCAGCGGATCAGATTCACCCCTCCACTTT. Translation gives CASSQTAPSGSDSPLHF.

This clonotype has more than one count but fewer than ten. The chain recombines TRBV7-9 with TRBJ2-5, with D perhaps TRBD1 (7 bases). V shed 6 bases and J shed 5 bases, with 16 bases lying between them. CDR1 and CDR2 from the germline V gene are SEHNR and FQNEAQ (reference sequence). The CDR3 length is 14 residues. The CDR3 spells CASRKGDSGETQYF. In DNA, the CDR3 is TGTGCCAGCAGGAAAGGGGACAGCGGGGAGACCCAGTACTTC.

This clonotype was found a few times. The chain employs TRBV7-9 and TRBJ2-7; D not resolved. Trimming cost V 5 bases and J 0 bases, with 17 bases left between them. Germline V gene lookup returns CDR1 SEHNR and CDR2 FQNEAQ (reference sequence). The CDR3 is 16 residues long. CDR3 amino acids: CASSLEMGKSSYEQYF. As DNA, the CDR3 is TGTGCCAGCAGCCTGGAGATGGGAAAGAGCTCCTACGAGCAGTACTTC.

Concerning this clonotype: The CDR3 does not close with the conserved phenylalanine or tryptophan, likely indicating a read error. The limits of the CDR3 on the DNA are not certain, so only TCRdb's listed CDR3 is given. CDR3 loop: CASSLDRGTEALC. The chain employs TRBV7-8 and TRBJ1-1; TRBD1 is the table's D call and was not checked against the DNA. The CDR3 length equals 13 residues, ends included. Germline V gene lookup returns CDR1 SGHVS and CDR2 FQNEAQ.

The chain combines TRBV7-3 with TRBJ2-6; D unclear. The germline V gene has CDR1 SGHTA and CDR2 FQGTGA. V was shortened by 6 bases and J by 4 bases, with 10 bases between the two germline ends. The CDR3 covers 14 residues. CDR3 in amino acids: CASSSKAGANVLTF. CDR3 in DNA: TGTGCCAGCAGTTCTAAGGCCGGGGCCAACGTCCTGACTTTC.

As concerns this clonotype: Sequence at one end of the junction differs from germline and may be a read error. The chain joins TRBV6-2 or TRBV6-3 to TRBJ1-2, with a tentative D call TRBD1 (5 bases). This CDR3 has 13 residues. Germline CDR1 and CDR2: MNHEY and SVGEGT. The CDR3 DNA follows: TGTGCCAGCAGTCCTGGGACGGGGTATGGCTACCCCTTC. This sequence encodes CASSPGTGYGYPF.

This CDR3 reads CASSLGGVAETQYF. DNA for the CDR3: TGTGCCAGCAGCTTGGGAGGGGTGGCAGAGACCCAGTACTTC. J is TRBJ2-5 and V is TRBV11-1, with 7 positions matching TRBD2. J was trimmed by 4 bases and V by 3 bases; bases with no gene match: 5. Germline values: CDR1 SGHAT, CDR2 FQDESV (reference sequence). CDR3 length: 14 residues.

This chain links TRBV20-1 with TRBJ1-5; no reliable D call. Per the germline V gene, CDR1 is DFQATT and CDR2 is SNEGSKA (reference sequence). Between the trimmed V and J ends, which lost 6 bases and 4 bases, there was a span of 7 bases. The CDR3 extends over 11 amino acids. CDR3: CSAGVNQPQHF. DNA of the CDR3: TGCAGTGCCGGAGTAAATCAGCCCCAGCATTTT.

The chain has TRBV7-9 and TRBJ2-1; the D gene is possibly TRBD1 (5 bases). The CDR3 has 15 amino acids. Germline CDR1 and CDR2: SEHNR and FQNEAQ (reference sequence). V dropped 1 base and J dropped 5 bases, with 12 bases sitting between them. The CDR3 DNA reads as TGTGCCAGCAGCTTAGGGACAAGGACGGACAATGAGCAGTTCTTC. It is translated as CASSLGTRTDNEQFF.

This clonotype was seen a few times. The rearrangement joins TRBV28 to TRBJ2-2, with TRBD1 matching 11 bases. The CDR3 loop spans 16 amino acids. V gave up 4 bases and J gave up 6 bases; unmatched junction bases: 7. In germline, CDR1 is MDHEN, CDR2 SYDVKM. In nucleotides, the CDR3 is TGTGCCAGCAGTTACCGGACAGGGGGCTCATCCGGGGAGCTGTTTTTT. Translating gives CASSYRTGGSSGELFF.

This clonotype has a handful of counts. J is TRBJ2-7 and V is TRBV15; D remains unclear. Trimming pared 0 bases from V and 1 base from J, leaving 13 bases between. The CDR3 loop spans 16 amino acids. Germline-derived CDR1 and CDR2 are LNHNV and YYDKDF (reference sequence). The CDR3 DNA reads TGTGCCACCAGCAGAGATTACCCCGACCTTTCCTACGAGCAGTACTTC. This translates into CATSRDYPDLSYEQYF.

In regard to this clonotype: A much larger clonotype is one base distant, so this may be a read error. The gene calls are TRBV7-2 and TRBJ2-7; D is perhaps TRBD1 or TRBD2 (5 bases each). Looked up from germline, CDR1 is SGHTA and CDR2 is FQGNSA. The CDR3 sequence is 17 residues long. The germline V and J ends were trimmed by 2 bases and 6 bases, with 23 bases remaining between them. This CDR3 reads CASSLLVDGDVPCEQYF. In DNA form, the CDR3 reads TGTGCCAGCAGCTTACTTGTGGACGGGGACGTCCCCTGCGAGCAGTACTTC.

The V and J genes are TRBV27 and TRBJ1-1; tentatively, D is TRBD1 (6 bases). V dropped 4 bases and J dropped 1 base, with 13 bases sitting between them. CDR1 and CDR2 from the germline V gene are MNHEY and SMNVEV (reference sequence). The length of the CDR3 is 15 residues. CDR3 loop: CASSSSQGKNTEAFF. The CDR3 DNA follows: TGTGCCAGCAGTTCGAGCCAGGGGAAGAACACTGAAGCTTTCTTT.

Concerning this clonotype itself: A read error may explain this, as a much larger clone is one base away. The CDR3 loop reads CASSTDLGGASYEQSF. Written as DNA, the CDR3 is TGTGCCAGCAGCACAGACCTCGGGGGCGCCTCCTACGAGCAGTCCTTC. The chain joins TRBV7-2 to TRBJ2-7; possibly TRBD1 or TRBD2 for D (6 bases each). Germline CDR1 SGHTA, CDR2 FQGNSA. The CDR3 totals 16 residues.

This clonotype has at least ten counts. J is TRBJ2-1 and V is TRBV12-3 or TRBV12-4, with 8 bases fitting TRBD2. The junction had 7 bases not matched to a gene; V was cut back by 5 bases and J by 4 bases. This CDR3 comprises 15 residues. CDR3 residues: CASSPGAGGYNEQFF. CDR3 nucleotide sequence: TGTGCCAGCAGTCCCGGGGCGGGGGGTTACAATGAGCAGTTCTTC.

The V gene is TRBV29-1, the J gene TRBJ2-1, with 10 bases fitting TRBD2. The junction had 6 bases not matched to a gene; V was cut back by 6 bases and J by 4 bases. CDR1 SQVTM and CDR2 ANQGSEA come from the germline V gene. This CDR3 is 14 amino acids long. CDR3 residues: CSVILLAGYNEQFF. For the CDR3, the DNA is TGCAGCGTAATCCTACTAGCGGGGTACAATGAGCAGTTCTTC.